These 30 T cell receptor beta chains originate from one sample sequenced in a study of blood T cell repertoires in COVID-19. The table came from immunoSEQ multiplex PCR; TCRdb's copy has only in-frame clones and leaves some out. Of 200,000 to 300,000 clones listed, 88% are singletons. Sequencing was done on a sample of PBMCs or T cells enriched from blood (not recorded which). These receptors all stem from a woman aged 40-49 years with acute COVID-19.

The chain carries TRBV11-3 and TRBJ2-2; no firm D call. The CDR3 is made up of 14 amino acids. Germline V gives CDR1 SGHNT, CDR2 YENEEA. V was pared by 2 bases and J by 1 base, with 5 bases between. The CDR3 DNA follows: TGTGCCAGCAGCTTACTAGTGAACACCGGGGAGCTGTTTTTT. It codes for CASSLLVNTGELFF.

J is TRBJ2-1 and V is TRBV4-1, with 8 bases that match TRBD2. V lost 4 bases, J lost 3 bases, and 5 bases stayed unmatched. The CDR3 runs to 15 residues. Germline V gene lookup returns CDR1 MGHRA and CDR2 YSYEKL. For the CDR3, the DNA is TGCGCCAGCAGCCTGCTCGGGGGGGGCTACAATGAGCAGTTCTTC. Translated, it gives CASSLLGGGYNEQFF.

CDR3 DNA sequence: TGTGCCAGCAGGCTGAGGATGGACTATGGCTACACCTTC. It translates to CASRLRMDYGYTF. The gene calls are TRBV7-9 and TRBJ1-2; no firm D call. With 6 bases removed from V and 3 bases from J, the gap between germline ends came to 11 bases. This CDR3 has 13 residues. Germline CDR1 SEHNR, CDR2 FQNEAQ (reference sequence).

V usage is TRBV4-3 and J usage is TRBJ2-3, with 11 bases matching TRBD1. Per the germline V gene, CDR1 is LGHNA and CDR2 is YSLEER. Trimming cost V 3 bases and J 4 bases; bases outside gene matches: 3. The CDR3 has 15 residues. The CDR3 is CASSQDRGPADTQYF. The CDR3 DNA sequence: TGCGCCAGCAGCCAGGACAGGGGGCCGGCAGATACGCAGTATTTT.

The CDR3 DNA reads as TGCGCCAGCCGGGGACAGGGTAATGAAAAACTGTTTTTT. It is translated as CASRGQGNEKLFF. This chain connects TRBV5-1 to TRBJ1-4; 9 bases line up with TRBD1. Per germline, CDR1 SGHRS and CDR2 YFSETQ. The CDR3 consists of 13 residues. V dropped 7 bases and J dropped 4; count of bases not matched to a gene: 2.

V gene TRBV25-1 combines with J gene TRBJ2-3; the match to TRBD1 covers 9 bases. The V gene's germline CDR1 is MGHDK and CDR2 SYGVNS. Germline trimming cut 1 base from V and 4 bases from J; bases unmatched to any gene: 9. The CDR3 length is 17 residues. The CDR3 region has the DNA TGTGCCAGCAGTGAATTGAGGACAGGGGATTTGGCAGATACGCAGTATTTT. It codes for CASSELRTGDLADTQYF.

This clone was counted once. The V gene is TRBV7-8, the J gene TRBJ1-2, with D maybe TRBD1 (5 bases). The V end lost 5 bases, the J end lost 0 bases, and 16 bases lay between the germline ends. The CDR3 length is 16 residues. Germline V gives CDR1 SGHVS, CDR2 FQNEAQ. CDR3 region: CASSPGGAVSNYGYTF. The CDR3 nucleotides are TGTGCCAGCAGCCCGGGAGGGGCGGTTTCTAACTATGGCTACACCTTC.

The chain combines TRBV4-1 with TRBJ2-7; no reliable D call. Trimming took 1 base from V and 3 from J, leaving 10 bases between them. Germline loops: CDR1 MGHRA, CDR2 YSYEKL. This CDR3 is built from 14 residues. The CDR3 bases are TGCGCCAGCAGCCAAGGTCGAGACAACTACGAGCAGTACTTC. Translating gives CASSQGRDNYEQYF.

This sequence joins TRBV21-1 and TRBJ1-5; no DNA check was done on the table's D call, TRBD1. TRBV21-1 is noted as a pseudogene. The CDR3 has 16 residues. This chain's CDR3 is CASSKGGQGDNQPQHF. The CDR3 region has the DNA TGTGCCAGCAGCAAAGGGGGACAGGGTGACAATCAGCCCCAGCATTTT.

This chain uses TRBV6-5 with TRBJ2-1, with a possible D match to TRBD2 (5 bases). Germline assignment: CDR1 MNHEY and CDR2 SVGAGI. Trimming removed 11 bases at V and 0 bases at J, with 11 bases between. The CDR3 is made up of 13 amino acids. The CDR3 spells CAGRTFSYNEQFF. The DNA for the CDR3 is TGTGCCGGAAGGACTTTCTCCTACAATGAGCAGTTCTTC.

The chain has TRBV6-5 and TRBJ1-6, with D possibly matching TRBD1 (5 bases). The CDR3 is 15 amino acids. Germline CDR1 and CDR2: MNHEY and SVGAGI. The germline V and J ends were trimmed by 6 bases and 5 bases, with 14 bases remaining between them. The CDR3 protein is CASRDIRTNNSPLHF. CDR3 nucleotides: TGTGCCAGCAGGGACATCCGAACCAATAATTCACCCCTCCACTTT.

The chain links TRBV2 to TRBJ1-5; tentative D call: TRBD1 (6 bases). The V end was cut by 4 bases, the J end by 7 bases, with 20 bases between. Germline lookup yields CDR1 SNHLY and CDR2 FYNNEI. The CDR3 is made up of 16 amino acids. This chain's CDR3 is CASSGSAGVQEQPQHF. The CDR3 region has the DNA TGTGCCAGCAGTGGGTCGGCAGGGGTTCAGGAACAGCCCCAGCATTTT.

This chain links TRBV5-6 with TRBJ2-7; TRBD1 might be the D (7 bases). V was pared by 2 bases and J by 2 bases, with 11 bases between. The CDR3 extends over 14 amino acids. Germline values: CDR1 SGHDT, CDR2 YYEEEE. The CDR3 sequence is CASSFAGGPYEQYF. The CDR3 DNA reads as TGTGCCAGCAGCTTTGCAGGGGGGCCCTACGAGCAGTACTTC.

V usage is TRBV3-1 (or the pseudogene TRBV3-2) and J usage is TRBJ1-1; D may be TRBD1 (6 bases). Germline lookup yields CDR1 LGHDT and CDR2 YNNKEL (reference sequence). V was clipped by 1 base and J by 6 bases, with 15 bases between them. This CDR3 region has 15 residues. The CDR3 spells CASSQGRFKGAEAFF. DNA for the CDR3: TGTGCCAGCAGCCAAGGTCGGTTTAAGGGGGCTGAAGCTTTCTTT.

The V gene is TRBV12-3 or TRBV12-4, the J gene TRBJ1-2; D perhaps matches TRBD1 (5 bases). Trimming removed 3 bases from V and 5 bases from J, with 10 bases in between. The CDR3 is 13 amino acids. The CDR3 DNA reads as TGTGCCAGCAGTTTCAGGGAAAATTATGGCTACACCTTC. Its translation is CASSFRENYGYTF.

V is TRBV11-2 and J is TRBJ2-1; 12 nucleotides match TRBD2. Trimming at V came to 6 bases and at J to 4 bases, leaving 10 bases not matched to a gene. This CDR3 has 17 residues. Germline lookup yields CDR1 SGHAT and CDR2 FQNNGV. The CDR3 sequence is CASRLGASGGVYNEQFF. The CDR3 DNA sequence: TGTGCCAGCAGACTAGGGGCTAGCGGGGGGGTTTACAATGAGCAGTTCTTC.

This chain links TRBV5-1 with TRBJ1-2, with D maybe TRBD1 (6 bases). The CDR3 covers 15 residues. In germline, CDR1 is SGHRS, CDR2 YFSETQ. V was trimmed by 0 bases and J by 3 bases, leaving 12 bases between them. The CDR3 DNA sequence: TGCGCCAGCAGCTTGGTGGTAGGGGGGGACTATGGCTACACCTTC. This translates into CASSLVVGGDYGYTF.

This chain links TRBV19 with TRBJ1-1, with 10 bases that match TRBD1. V dropped 1 base and J dropped 3; count of bases not matched to a gene: 14. The CDR3 consists of 19 residues. Germline V gene lookup returns CDR1 LNHDA and CDR2 SQIVND (reference sequence). CDR3 loop: CASSIVGPGQGSWDTEAFF. CDR3 nucleotide sequence: TGTGCCAGTAGTATAGTTGGTCCGGGACAGGGGAGTTGGGACACTGAAGCTTTCTTT.

V and J are TRBV18 and TRBJ2-3; D is perhaps TRBD1 (5 bases). The CDR3 loop spans 15 amino acids. CDR1 and CDR2 from the germline V gene are KGHSH and LQKENI. The V and J ends lost 5 bases and 4 bases respectively, with 16 bases between them. The CDR3 DNA reads as TGTGCCAGCTCAAGCAGGGAAAAGGGGCCAGATACGCAGTATTTT. This gives the protein CASSSREKGPDTQYF.

In its sample, this clone was seen once. This sequence joins TRBV2 and TRBJ2-1, with 13 bases identical to TRBD2. Trimming took 7 bases from V and 6 from J; bases not matched to a gene: 12. The CDR3 runs to 17 residues. Germline CDR1 is SNHLY and CDR2 is FYNNEI. The CDR3 loop is CASTESRGLAGFNEQFF. In DNA, the CDR3 is TGTGCCAGCACTGAGAGTAGGGGACTAGCGGGATTCAATGAGCAGTTCTTC.

This clone has a handful of counts. The rearrangement links TRBV4-2 to TRBJ2-3; D possibly corresponds to TRBD2 (6 bases). V lost 2 bases to trimming and J lost 2 bases, with 14 bases between them. The CDR3 loop spans 16 amino acids. Germline CDR1 is LGHNA and CDR2 is YNFKEQ. In DNA, the CDR3 is TGTGCCAGCAGCCAAATCTCCCGGGGGTTCACAGATACGCAGTATTTT. It encodes CASSQISRGFTDTQYF.

The chain links TRBV5-1 to TRBJ2-5; D is perhaps TRBD2 (5 bases). CDR1 is SGHRS and CDR2 is YFSETQ in the germline V gene. Deletions cut 3 bases from V and 5 bases from J, with 11 bases between. The CDR3 is 13 residues long. CDR3 loop: CASSSEGVETQYF. CDR3 nucleotides: TGCGCCAGCAGCTCAGAGGGCGTGGAGACCCAGTACTTC.

The chain carries TRBV9 and TRBJ1-2; D might be TRBD1 (5 bases). CDR3 size: 14 residues. V was shortened by 4 bases and J by 5 bases, with 15 bases between the two germline ends. CDR1 and CDR2 (germline): SGDLS, YYNGEE. This CDR3 is CASSIDQGGYGYTF. CDR3 in DNA: TGTGCCAGCAGCATTGACCAGGGTGGGTATGGCTACACCTTC.

CDR3 sequence: CAWTERSRGWNQPQHF. CDR3 in DNA: TGTGCCTGGACCGAGAGGAGCAGGGGGTGGAATCAGCCCCAGCATTTT. The genes are TRBV30 and TRBJ1-5; 7 bases agree with TRBD1. Germline lookup yields CDR1 GTSNPN and CDR2 SVGIG (reference sequence). V gave up 4 bases and J gave up 4 bases; unmatched junction bases: 13. The CDR3 loop spans 16 amino acids.

The table lists this clone with a few counts. The chain employs TRBV14 and TRBJ1-3; perhaps TRBD1 as D (5 bases). V lost 4 bases and J lost 0, with 10 bases in between. The germline V gene encodes CDR1 SGHDN and CDR2 FVKESK. The CDR3 loop spans 15 amino acids. The CDR3 sequence: CASSPGGFSGNTIYF. The CDR3 DNA reads TGTGCCAGCAGCCCGGGGGGATTCTCTGGAAACACCATATATTTT.

This chain connects TRBV6-2 or TRBV6-3 to TRBJ1-4, with 8 bases fitting TRBD1. Germline-derived CDR1 and CDR2 are MNHEY and SVGEGT. CDR3 size: 13 residues. V lost 6 bases to trimming and J lost 8 bases; unmatched junction nucleotides: 5. CDR3 loop: CASSQGAKEKLFF. DNA of the CDR3: TGTGCCAGCAGCCAGGGGGCGAAGGAAAAACTGTTTTTT.

This chain's CDR3 is CASSFSGGVLSSTDTQYF. DNA of the CDR3: TGTGCCAGTAGTTTTAGCGGGGGGGTACTTTCTAGCACAGATACGCAGTATTTT. V is TRBV19 and J is TRBJ2-3, with 11 positions matching TRBD2. Germline assignment: CDR1 LNHDA and CDR2 SQIVND (reference sequence). With V trimmed by 5 bases and J by 0 bases, 10 bases remained unmatched. The CDR3 length is 18 residues.

The chain couples TRBV7-2 to TRBJ2-7; 7 bases line up with TRBD1. J gave up 2 bases and V 8 bases, and 6 bases lay outside the gene matches. The CDR3 is 13 amino acids. The germline V gene has CDR1 SGHTA and CDR2 FQGNSA. Written as DNA, the CDR3 is TGTGCCAGCGCTATGGGACAGACCTACGAGCAGTACGTC. It encodes CASAMGQTYEQYV.

This chain links TRBV9 with TRBJ2-1; tentative D call: TRBD1 (5 bases). This CDR3 spans 16 amino acids. V lost 4 bases to trimming and J lost 4 bases, with 18 bases between them. Germline CDR1 reads SGDLS; CDR2 reads YYNGEE. This CDR3 is CASSPGSDTAYNEQFF. The CDR3 coding sequence is TGTGCCAGCAGCCCAGGGTCGGACACGGCGTACAATGAGCAGTTCTTC.

This chain links TRBV5-1 with TRBJ2-5; TRBD1 aligns across 7 bases. The CDR3 loop spans 13 amino acids. CDR1 SGHRS and CDR2 YFSETQ come from the germline V gene. With V trimmed by 4 bases and J by 4 bases, 4 bases remained unmatched. The DNA for the CDR3 is TGCGCCAGCAGCACACAGGGGACAGAGACCCAGTACTTC. The encoded protein is CASSTQGTETQYF.